This entry lists 32 T cell receptor beta chains sequenced from one sample in a study of blood T cell repertoires in COVID-19. Profiled with immunoSEQ multiplex PCR; TCRdb holds only in-frame clones, not every one. The data contain about 400,000 clones, approximately 89% of them singletons. The specimen sequenced was PBMCs or T cells enriched from blood (not recorded which). The receptors shown here come from a woman under 40 who had recovered from COVID-19.

The chain links TRBV28 to TRBJ2-7, with D possibly TRBD1 on 6 matching bases. The CDR3 extends over 16 amino acids. Trimming shortened V by 4 bases and J by 3 bases, and 19 bases separated the two germline ends. Germline V gene lookup returns CDR1 MDHEN and CDR2 SYDVKM. The CDR3, as DNA: TGTGCCAGCAGTTCACCTACAGGGAAAGGTAGCTACGAGCAGTACTTC. Its protein product is CASSSPTGKGSYEQYF.

The V gene is TRBV28, the J gene TRBJ1-6; no clear D gene. V lost 7 bases to trimming and J lost 9 bases, with 10 bases between them. The CDR3 has 12 amino acids. CDR1 MDHEN and CDR2 SYDVKM come from the germline V gene. The CDR3 here is CASNFNRSPLHF. The CDR3, as DNA: TGTGCCAGCAATTTTAATCGTTCACCCCTCCACTTT.

On this clone: Sequence at one end of the junction differs from germline and may be a read error. This chain links TRBV15 with TRBJ1-4; 9 nucleotides line up with TRBD1. In germline, CDR1 is LNHNV, CDR2 YYDKDF (reference sequence). CDR3 length: 15 amino acids. The CDR3 protein is CATSRASELGTGPTF. The CDR3 coding sequence is TGTGCCACCAGCAGAGCGTCTGAGCTAGGGACAGGGCCGACTTTT.

This rearrangement joins TRBV23-1 to TRBJ2-1; possibly TRBD1 for D (6 bases). TRBV23-1 is reported as an ORF; its role is uncertain. There are 16 residues in the CDR3. Trimming removed 9 bases from V and 10 bases from J, with 28 bases in between. The CDR3 sequence: CARLGDNEQPSVEQFF. For the CDR3, the DNA is TGCGCCAGGTTAGGGGACAATGAGCAGCCCTCAGTAGAGCAGTTCTTC.

V is TRBV27 and J is TRBJ2-7; 9 bases match TRBD1. The CDR3 covers 15 residues. Germline CDR1 reads MNHEY; CDR2 reads SMNVEV (reference sequence). V lost 6 bases to trimming and J lost 5 bases; unmatched junction nucleotides: 11. The CDR3 DNA is TGTGCCAGCAGCTCGAAGACAGGGGGAAGGAACGAGCAGTACTTC. Encoded protein: CASSSKTGGRNEQYF.

V usage is TRBV7-2 and J usage is TRBJ2-3; 10 bases fit TRBD2. The trim removed 4 bases at V and 8 bases at J, leaving 12 bases unmatched. CDR1 and CDR2 (germline): SGHTA, FQGNSA. The CDR3 spans 16 residues. The CDR3 DNA follows: TGTGCCAGCAGCTCCCTAGGAGCGGGGGGGCCGGGTACGCAGTATTTT. This codes for CASSSLGAGGPGTQYF.

The V call is TRBV11-2, the J call TRBJ2-2; 8 bases line up with TRBD1. There are 15 residues in the CDR3. V lost 5 bases and J lost 7; bases outside the gene matches: 9. Germline CDR1 and CDR2: SGHAT and FQNNGV. The CDR3 coding sequence is TGTGCCAGCAGCCACAGGACAGGGTTGGGCGGGGAGCTGTTTTTT. Amino acid sequence: CASSHRTGLGGELFF.

The chain combines TRBV6-2 or TRBV6-3 with TRBJ1-2, with 7 bases matching TRBD1. V dropped 2 bases and J dropped 8; count of bases not matched to a gene: 8. Germline V gene lookup returns CDR1 MNHEY and CDR2 SVGEGT. The CDR3 consists of 14 residues. The CDR3 here is CASSYGILQGGYTF. For the CDR3, the DNA is TGTGCCAGCAGTTACGGGATCTTACAGGGGGGCTACACCTTC.

V and J are TRBV9 and TRBJ1-1, with D possibly matching TRBD1 (5 bases). Germline loops: CDR1 SGDLS, CDR2 YYNGEE. The CDR3 contains 15 residues. V was shortened by 3 bases and J by 0 bases, with 12 bases between the two germline ends. The CDR3 nucleotides read TGTGCCAGCAGCGCGCAGGTCAGGGTGAACACTGAAGCTTTCTTT. Its translation: CASSAQVRVNTEAFF.

The rearrangement uses TRBV7-3 and TRBJ1-5, with D possibly matching TRBD1 (5 bases). The CDR3 is 13 residues long. CDR1 and CDR2 from the germline V gene are SGHTA and FQGTGA. The germline V and J ends were trimmed by 5 bases and 5 bases, with 10 bases remaining between them. CDR3 loop: CASSVDSDQPQHF. The CDR3 DNA reads as TGTGCCAGCAGCGTAGACAGTGATCAGCCCCAGCATTTT.

This chain links TRBV28 with TRBJ1-6; D possibly corresponds to TRBD1 (5 bases). This CDR3 spans 15 amino acids. From germline, CDR1 is MDHEN and CDR2 SYDVKM. Trimming stripped 4 bases from V and 8 bases from J, with 15 bases between. As DNA, the CDR3 is TGTGCCAGCAGTTGGCTCAGGCAGGGCGATTCACCCCTCCACTTT. This gives the protein CASSWLRQGDSPLHF.

The J gene is TRBJ1-1, the V gene TRBV30; the D gene is possibly TRBD1 (5 bases). Germline CDR1 GTSNPN, CDR2 SVGIG (reference sequence). Trimming removed 8 bases from V and 0 bases from J, with 19 bases in between. This CDR3 contains 15 residues. The CDR3 spells CATLTAGFMNTEAFF. CDR3 in DNA: TGTGCCACCCTCACCGCAGGGTTTATGAACACTGAAGCTTTCTTT.

CDR3 region: CASSPGVGRVEKLFF. The CDR3 coding sequence is TGTGCCAGCTCACCGGGCGTCGGGAGAGTGGAAAAACTGTTTTTT. The chain couples TRBV18 to TRBJ1-4; no reliable D call. The V gene's germline CDR1 is KGHSH and CDR2 LQKENI. Trimming removed 3 bases at V and 8 bases at J, with 16 bases between. The CDR3 is 15 amino acids.

V and J are TRBV10-3 and TRBJ2-7, with a possible D match to TRBD2 (5 bases). Between the trimmed V and J ends, which lost 10 bases and 4 bases, there was a span of 17 bases. Germline V CDR1 and CDR2: ENHRY, SYGVKD. The CDR3 totals 13 residues. CDR3 nucleotide sequence: TGTGCCACCAGGAGCCGGGGTGGATACGAGCAGTACTTC. Its translation: CATRSRGGYEQYF.

V gene TRBV2 combines with J gene TRBJ1-2, with 10 bases fitting TRBD1. The CDR3 has 15 amino acids. The germline CDR1 and CDR2 sequences are SNHLY and FYNNEI. Trimming took 10 bases from V and 4 from J; bases not matched to a gene: 12. CDR3 protein: CATESRQGAGYGYTF. As DNA, the CDR3 is TGTGCCACCGAGTCCCGACAGGGGGCTGGCTATGGCTACACCTTC.

The chain couples TRBV6-6 to TRBJ2-1, with TRBD2 as a possible D gene (5 bases). V was trimmed by 5 bases and J by 6 bases, leaving 23 bases between them. The CDR3 is 17 amino acids. CDR1 and CDR2 (germline): MNHNY, SVGAGI (reference sequence). The CDR3 here is CASSPSTGPPRGNEQFF. In nucleotides, the CDR3 is TGTGCCAGCAGTCCTTCAACCGGTCCTCCACGGGGCAATGAGCAGTTCTTC.

This chain connects TRBV5-1 to TRBJ1-2; 8 bases match TRBD1. This CDR3 has 13 amino acids. Germline values: CDR1 SGHRS, CDR2 YFSETQ. V lost 4 bases, J lost 4 bases, and 3 bases stayed unmatched. CDR3 protein: CASSRTGLYGYTF. CDR3 sequence (DNA): TGCGCCAGCAGCCGGACAGGGCTCTATGGCTACACCTTC.

V usage is TRBV11-2 and J usage is TRBJ2-3; 7 nucleotides match TRBD2. CDR1 is SGHAT and CDR2 is FQNNGV in the germline V gene. CDR3 size: 16 residues. J lost 5 bases, V lost 5 bases, and 13 bases had no gene match. CDR3 nucleotides: TGTGCCAGCAGCCCCGAAGCTAGCGGCAGGGTAGATACGCAGTATTTT. This codes for CASSPEASGRVDTQYF.

The sample holds a few counts of this clone. The V and J genes are TRBV2 and TRBJ1-2; D is uncertain. The V end was cut by 6 bases, the J end by 8 bases, with 16 bases between. This CDR3 comprises 13 residues. The germline gives CDR1 SNHLY, CDR2 FYNNEI. CDR3 bases: TGTGCCAGCAGGCTCATCGGGGTAATCGGCTACACCTTC. Translated: CASRLIGVIGYTF.

The CDR3 sequence is CASSLTGEEETQYF. CDR3 nucleotide sequence: TGTGCCAGCAGTTTAACAGGGGAGGAAGAGACCCAGTACTTC. V is TRBV6-2 or TRBV6-3 and J is TRBJ2-5; perhaps TRBD1 as D (7 bases). V lost 4 bases and J 3 bases, leaving 12 bases between the germline ends. The CDR3 is 14 residues long. Germline V gene sequence: CDR1 MNHEY, CDR2 SVGEGT.

The J gene is TRBJ1-4, the V gene TRBV4-1; 9 bases line up with TRBD1. Germline V lookup: CDR1 MGHRA, CDR2 YSYEKL. The V segment lost 1 base and the J segment 6 bases; nucleotides outside the gene matches: 3. The CDR3 covers 15 residues. The CDR3, as DNA: TGCGCCAGCAGCCAAGGACAGGGGGAGTATGAAAAACTGTTTTTT. Translating it yields CASSQGQGEYEKLFF.

This chain joins TRBV6-5 and TRBJ1-1; D unresolved. The CDR3 runs to 13 residues. The V gene's germline CDR1 is MNHEY and CDR2 SVGAGI. V gave up 7 bases and J gave up 0 bases, with 9 bases separating them. The CDR3 nucleotides are TGTGCCAGCACTACGTGGTTGAACACTGAAGCTTTCTTT. This sequence encodes CASTTWLNTEAFF.

The V and J genes are TRBV7-2 and TRBJ2-1, with 12 positions matching TRBD2. CDR3 size: 16 residues. Germline CDR1 and CDR2: SGHTA and FQGNSA. J was trimmed by 2 bases and V by 5 bases; bases with no gene match: 4. Written as DNA, the CDR3 is TGTGCCAGCAGCGCCCGGACTAGCGGGACCTACAATGAGCAGTTCTTC. Residues: CASSARTSGTYNEQFF.

CDR3 bases: TGCAGTGCTAGTCCACTAGCGTTTAAGGCGGATACGCAGTATTTT. It translates to CSASPLAFKADTQYF. The chain employs TRBV20-1 and TRBJ2-3, with 7 bases identical to TRBD2. This CDR3 comprises 15 residues. Germline CDR1 and CDR2: DFQATT and SNEGSKA (reference sequence). With V trimmed by 3 bases and J by 6 bases, 12 bases remained unmatched.

J is TRBJ2-5 and V is TRBV7-9, with unresolved D. Germline CDR1 is SEHNR and CDR2 is FQNEAQ (reference sequence). V shed 2 bases and J shed 2 bases, with 6 bases lying between them. The CDR3 sequence is 13 residues long. CDR3 nucleotides: TGTGCCAGCAGCTTACCCGGTCAAGAGACCCAGTACTTC. It codes for CASSLPGQETQYF.

The count of this clone is one. The rearrangement uses TRBV3-1 (or the pseudogene TRBV3-2) and TRBJ2-5; D is undetermined. The CDR3 spans 15 residues. Germline-derived CDR1 and CDR2 are LGHDT and YNNKEL (reference sequence). Trimming cost V 2 bases and J 1 base, with 11 bases left between them. In nucleotides, the CDR3 is TGTGCCAGCAGCCAAATGGAGTTTCCCCAAGAGACCCAGTACTTC. It codes for CASSQMEFPQETQYF.

This clone was detected only once. The chain employs TRBV11-2 and TRBJ1-3; 7 bases align to TRBD1. J was trimmed by 7 bases and V by 4 bases; bases with no gene match: 10. Germline CDR1 reads SGHAT; CDR2 reads FQNNGV. This CDR3 is built from 15 residues. CDR3 in amino acids: CASSSAGQRRNTIYF. As DNA, the CDR3 is TGTGCCAGCAGCTCCGCGGGACAGCGGCGGAACACCATATATTTT.

In regard to this clone: At one end, the junction sequence differs from germline, possibly due to a read error. This chain uses TRBV11-2 with TRBJ1-2, with a possible D match to TRBD1 (5 bases). The CDR3 totals 13 residues. In germline, CDR1 is SGHAT, CDR2 FQNNGV. This CDR3 is CASAQGPNYGYTF. The CDR3 nucleotides read TGTGCCAGCGCCCAGGGTCCTAACTACGGCTACACCTTC. The full variable domain, its missing parts supplied by reference TRBV11-2 and TRBJ1-2, is EAGVAQSPRYKIIEKRQSVAFWCNPISGHATLYWYQQILGQGPKLLIQFQNNGVVDDSQLPKDRFSAERLKGVDSTLKIQPAKLEDSAVYLCASAQGPNYGYTFGSGTRLTVV.

This clone was counted between two and nine times. The same CDR3 arises from other DNA sequences in this sample as well. V and J are TRBV3-1 (or the pseudogene TRBV3-2) and TRBJ2-7, with 8 nucleotides matching TRBD2. V lost 1 base to trimming and J lost 1 base; unmatched junction nucleotides: 3. This CDR3 comprises 15 residues. The germline gives CDR1 LGHDT, CDR2 YNNKEL (reference sequence). CDR3 nucleotide sequence: TGTGCCAGCAGCCAAGCGGCGGGAGGTTCCTACGAGCAGTACTTC. Protein sequence: CASSQAAGGSYEQYF.

V and J are TRBV19 and TRBJ1-2; perhaps TRBD1 as D (6 bases). In germline, CDR1 is LNHDA, CDR2 SQIVND (reference sequence). This CDR3 has 13 residues. The V end was cut by 5 bases, the J end by 4 bases, with 11 bases between. The CDR3 protein is CASSPAGAYGYTF. CDR3 DNA: TGTGCCAGTAGTCCGGCAGGGGCCTATGGCTACACCTTC.

This chain's CDR3 is CASSQTTGVKTQYF. The CDR3 coding sequence is TGCGCCAGCAGCCAAACCACAGGGGTAAAGACCCAGTACTTC. The J gene is TRBJ2-5, the V gene TRBV5-1; 7 bases fit TRBD1. V shed 4 bases and J 6 bases; nucleotides not matched to a gene: 9. Germline V gives CDR1 SGHRS, CDR2 YFSETQ. The CDR3 is made up of 14 amino acids.

The genes are TRBV27 and TRBJ1-6; D is ambiguous. This CDR3 contains 14 residues. Per germline, CDR1 MNHEY and CDR2 SMNVEV (reference sequence). V was trimmed by 7 bases and J by 5 bases, leaving 12 bases between them. The CDR3 here is CASTTGSDNSPLHF. The CDR3 DNA follows: TGTGCCAGCACCACGGGATCCGATAATTCACCCCTCCACTTT.